This TCR beta chain comes out of a study of tumour-infiltrating T cells in Burkitt lymphoma. V lost 1 base and J 1 base, leaving 7 bases between the germline ends. Germline values: CDR1 SGHAT, CDR2 FQNNGV. This CDR3 region has 14 residues. Assay: immunoSEQ multiplex PCR; the TCRdb copy retains only in-frame clones and omits some. This sample yields about 2,500 clones, of which 88% are seen a single time; approximately 18% belongs to the top ten. The genes are TRBV11-2 and TRBJ1-1; no clear D. This receptor was taken from a human donor with diffuse large B-cell lymphoma. The sequenced sample consisted of tumor tissue. CDR3 in DNA: TGTGCCAGCAGCTTAGGGCACCCGAACACTGAAGCTTTCTTT. This sequence encodes CASSLGHPNTEAFF.